The source of this TCR beta chain is a study of blood T cell repertoires in COVID-19. At the level of the study: The origin of the acute and convalescent COVID-19 samples was the United States, Italy and Spain.

Original data processing: Amplification of reference gene primers was used by the study to estimate nucleated cell counts. The table came from immunoSEQ multiplex PCR; TCRdb's copy has only in-frame clones and leaves some out. The D gene and trimming were derived from the DNA, and the V and J assignments and clone size from that table. The table includes some 110,000 clones, 90% detected once. The trim removed 1 base at V and 8 bases at J, leaving 9 bases unmatched. Per the germline V gene, CDR1 is LGHNA and CDR2 is YSLEER. The CDR3 totals 15 residues. The rearrangement joins TRBV4-3 to TRBJ1-2; TRBD1 agrees at 8 bases. The source of this sequence is a human donor with active COVID-19. The donor label of this sample is uncertain. Input material: peripheral blood. CDR3 protein: CASSQAGQGALGYTF. The CDR3 region has the DNA TGCGCCAGCAGCCAAGCAGGGCAGGGGGCGTTGGGCTACACCTTC.